This passage covers 30 T cell receptor beta chains from one sample sequenced in a study of cytomegalovirus exposure and HLA in healthy donors (TCRdb year 2017). To prepare the library, the immunoSEQ multiplex PCR assay was applied. For the multiplex PCR, a mixture combining 60 forward primers for TCR Vbeta segments and 13 reverse primers for TCR Jbeta segments was used. TCRdb obtained this table from immuneACCESS and retained in-frame rearrangements with V and J assigned. These tables miss some clones; where compared with another copy, unresolved V genes account for less than half of the shortfall, and the remainder is unexplained. This sample lists over 90,000 clones; 81% were detected once. The ten largest make up about 4.8% of the sample. Sequencing was carried out using PBMCs. The receptors here all came from a man aged 35 to 55 in good health and CMV-seropositive.

The chain is built from TRBV6-1 and TRBJ1-5; D possibly corresponds to TRBD1 (5 bases). Germline-derived CDR1 and CDR2 are MNHNS and SASEGT. The V end lost 2 bases, the J end lost 5 bases, and 16 bases lay between the germline ends. This CDR3 spans 16 amino acids. The CDR3 DNA follows: TGTGCCAGCAGTGAATTGGACACCTACGGCGATCAGCCCCAGCATTTT. Translated, it gives CASSELDTYGDQPQHF.

The chain combines TRBV6-5 with TRBJ2-2; TRBD1 matches 7 bases. This CDR3 comprises 14 residues. Germline trimming cut 10 bases from V and 4 bases from J; bases unmatched to any gene: 9. The germline V gene has CDR1 MNHEY and CDR2 SVGAGI. CDR3 amino acids: CAIPTGQPTGELFF. The CDR3 DNA reads as TGTGCCATACCCACGGGACAGCCCACCGGGGAGCTGTTTTTT.

This rearrangement joins TRBV2 to TRBJ2-6; 7 bases fit TRBD1. V trimming: 6 bases; J trimming: 1 base; junction bases outside the gene matches: 12. The CDR3 has 18 amino acids. Germline V gene data show CDR1 as SNHLY and CDR2 as FYNNEI. CDR3 sequence reads: CASSLDRVFRSGANVLTF. Here the CDR3 DNA reads TGTGCCAGCAGCCTAGACAGGGTCTTTCGGTCTGGGGCCAACGTCCTGACTTTC.

The chain joins TRBV4-2 to TRBJ1-1; D is ambiguous. The V and J ends lost 0 bases and 10 bases respectively, with 18 bases between them. This CDR3 spans 15 amino acids. Germline-derived CDR1 and CDR2 are LGHNA and YNFKEQ. The CDR3 sequence is CASSQDRTRNRGAFF. DNA of the CDR3: TGTGCCAGCAGCCAAGATCGAACCAGGAATCGGGGAGCTTTCTTT.

The J gene is TRBJ1-2, the V gene TRBV30, with D perhaps TRBD1 (5 bases). Germline-derived CDR1 and CDR2 are GTSNPN and SVGIG (reference sequence). Trimming pared 1 base from V and 3 bases from J, leaving 12 bases between. This CDR3 comprises 14 residues. The CDR3 DNA follows: TGTGCCTGGAGTGGTCAGGGAGGGTACTATGGCTACACCTTC. It encodes CAWSGQGGYYGYTF. Complete variable domain (other parts from reference TRBV30 and TRBJ1-2): SQTIHQWPATLVQPVGSPLSLECTVEGTSNPNLYWYRQAAGRGLQLLFYSVGIGQISSEVPQNLSASRPQDRQFILSSKKLLLSDSGFYLCAWSGQGGYYGYTFGSGTRLTVV.

V usage is TRBV10-3 and J usage is TRBJ2-7, with D possibly being TRBD2 (5 bases). V lost 7 bases and J lost 2, with 12 bases in between. The germline gives CDR1 ENHRY, CDR2 SYGVKD. This CDR3 spans 13 amino acids. Here the CDR3 reads CAITSTVTYEQYF. Here the CDR3 DNA reads TGTGCCATCACTAGCACGGTTACCTACGAGCAGTACTTC.

A remark on this clone: One end of the junction does not line up with germline, which may come from a read error. The CDR3 DNA sequence: TGTTCCAGCAGCTTAGGACAGGGTGAAAGCAATCAGCCCCAGCATTTT. This codes for CSSSLGQGESNQPQHF. The rearrangement links TRBV7-9 to TRBJ1-5, with 8 bases matching TRBD1. CDR1 and CDR2 from the germline V gene are SEHNR and FQNEAQ (reference sequence). This CDR3 is built from 16 residues.

This chain links TRBV5-6 with TRBJ1-4; TRBD1 aligns across 7 bases. From germline, CDR1 is SGHDT and CDR2 YYEEEE. The CDR3 spans 15 residues. The V and J ends lost 4 bases and 1 base, in that order; junction bases with no gene match: 4. The CDR3 loop reads CASSRTGGTNEKLFF. For the CDR3, the DNA is TGTGCCAGCAGCCGGACAGGAGGAACTAATGAAAAACTGTTTTTT. Full variable domain (rest looked up from reference TRBV5-6 and TRBJ1-4): DAGVTQSPTHLIKTRGQQVTLRCSPKSGHDTVSWYQQALGQGPQFIFQYYEEEERQRGNFPDRFSGHQFPNYSSELNVNALLLGDSALYLCASSRTGGTNEKLFFGSGTQLSVL.

This chain's CDR3 is CASSDPPAQGVNSPLHF. The DNA for the CDR3 is TGTGCCAGCAGCGACCCCCCCGCGCAGGGGGTAAATTCACCCCTCCACTTT. V and J are TRBV9 and TRBJ1-6; 7 bases line up with TRBD1. The junction had 13 bases not matched to a gene; V was cut back by 3 bases and J by 7 bases. Germline V CDR1 and CDR2: SGDLS, YYNGEE. The CDR3 spans 17 residues.

To note about this clone: Other DNA variants within this sample encode the same CDR3. The CDR3 nucleotides are TGTGCCAGTAGTTTCGGTTACGAGCAGTACTTC. It encodes CASSFGYEQYF. The gene calls are TRBV19 and TRBJ2-7; no definite D call. Trimming took off 5 bases at V and 4 bases at J, with 6 bases between the two ends. The CDR3 totals 11 residues. Per germline, CDR1 LNHDA and CDR2 SQIVND (reference sequence).

This rearrangement joins TRBV18 to TRBJ1-5; a weak D match, TRBD1 (5 bases). Deletions cut 1 base from V and 5 bases from J, with 9 bases between. The CDR3 runs to 14 residues. Germline V gene sequence: CDR1 KGHSH, CDR2 LQKENI. CDR3 in DNA: TGTGCCAGCTCACCACTTCCGGGGGATCAGCCCCAGCATTTT. Protein sequence: CASSPLPGDQPQHF.

This clone was seen a single time. The rearrangement links TRBV27 to TRBJ2-2; D not certain. The germline gives CDR1 MNHEY, CDR2 SMNVEV (reference sequence). The CDR3 length is 13 residues. Trimming shortened V by 7 bases and J by 6 bases, and 12 bases separated the two germline ends. In DNA, the CDR3 is TGTGCCAGCAAGATACTAAACGCCGGGGAGCTGTTTTTT. Its protein is CASKILNAGELFF.

The CDR3 coding sequence is TGTGCCTGGAGATGGGGACAGGGCGTCCACGAGCAGTACTTC. This gives the protein CAWRWGQGVHEQYF. The chain links TRBV30 to TRBJ2-7, with 9 bases that match TRBD1. Trimming removed 3 bases from V and 5 bases from J; junction bases left unmatched: 8. Germline V gene sequence: CDR1 GTSNPN, CDR2 SVGIG (reference sequence). This CDR3 is built from 14 residues.

The chain couples TRBV28 to TRBJ1-6, with a possible D match to TRBD1 (6 bases). In germline, CDR1 is MDHEN, CDR2 SYDVKM. Trimming took off 3 bases at V and 7 bases at J, with 13 bases between the two ends. The CDR3 consists of 15 residues. The CDR3 DNA reads as TGTGCCAGCAGTTTTCGGACAGAAGCAAATTCACCCCTCCACTTT. It encodes CASSFRTEANSPLHF.

The J gene is TRBJ2-5, the V gene TRBV5-1; D is perhaps TRBD1 (6 bases). The closer fit of TRBJ2-7 to the DNA end suggests the J call may be wrong. CDR1 is SGHRS and CDR2 is YFSETQ in the germline V gene. The CDR3 is made up of 15 amino acids. CDR3 nucleotides: TGCGCCAGCACCGAAGGACAGAGGCCTCCCTACGAGCAGTACTTC. Its translation is CASTEGQRPPYEQYF.

This clone was counted between two and nine times. The chain employs TRBV28 and TRBJ2-7, with 8 bases matching TRBD1. V lost 8 bases and J lost 0; bases outside the gene matches: 6. The CDR3 sequence is 14 residues long. Germline V lookup: CDR1 MDHEN, CDR2 SYDVKM. The CDR3, as DNA: TGTGCCAGCTCTCGGACAGGGCGCTCCTACGAGCAGTACTTC. It encodes CASSRTGRSYEQYF.

This clone showed up just once. This chain joins TRBV4-1 and TRBJ2-7, with TRBD2 as a possible D gene (5 bases). V gave up 3 bases and J gave up 6 bases, with 12 bases separating them. The CDR3 loop spans 13 amino acids. The germline V gene encodes CDR1 MGHRA and CDR2 YSYEKL. CDR3 bases: TGCGCCAGCAGCCACCAAGGGCGGGCCGAGCAGTACTTC. Translation gives CASSHQGRAEQYF.

This clone was detected a few times. The chain joins TRBV15 to TRBJ2-3; possibly TRBD2 for D (5 bases). Per germline, CDR1 LNHNV and CDR2 YYDKDF (reference sequence). V lost 8 bases and J lost 4, with 19 bases in between. CDR3 length: 15 amino acids. CDR3 coding DNA: TGTGCCACCGAGAAGCATTTTGGGGAGCCAGATACGCAGTATTTT. Translated, it gives CATEKHFGEPDTQYF.

The rearrangement joins TRBV4-1 to TRBJ2-3, with 7 bases matching TRBD1. Trimming at V came to 4 bases and at J to 4 bases, leaving 8 bases not matched to a gene. The CDR3 consists of 15 residues. Per the germline V gene, CDR1 is MGHRA and CDR2 is YSYEKL. CDR3 protein: CASSPVDRDPDTQYF. The CDR3 nucleotides read TGCGCCAGCAGCCCCGTCGACAGGGACCCAGATACGCAGTATTTT.

The J gene is TRBJ2-1, the V gene TRBV7-9, with D maybe TRBD1 (5 bases). Germline V gives CDR1 SEHNR, CDR2 FQNEAQ (reference sequence). The CDR3 has 13 amino acids. Trimming cost V 3 bases and J 6 bases, with 9 bases left between them. CDR3 coding DNA: TGTGCCAGCAGCTTCCGCAGGGCCAATGAGCAGTTCTTC. Encoded protein: CASSFRRANEQFF.

The V and J genes are TRBV6-5 and TRBJ2-4, with 7 positions matching TRBD2. This CDR3 spans 13 amino acids. Germline V gene data show CDR1 as MNHEY and CDR2 as SVGAGI. Trimming removed 6 bases from V and 8 bases from J; junction bases left unmatched: 7. CDR3 in amino acids: CASRSAGVDIQYF. DNA for the CDR3: TGTGCCAGCAGGAGCGCGGGGGTTGACATTCAGTACTTC.

The chain links TRBV30 to TRBJ1-5, with a tentative D call TRBD1 (6 bases). Trimming took off 2 bases at V and 1 base at J, with 21 bases between the two ends. Germline V lookup: CDR1 GTSNPN, CDR2 SVGIG (reference sequence). The CDR3 is 18 residues long. The CDR3 sequence is CAWSSGTSALGSNQPQHF. Here the CDR3 DNA reads TGTGCCTGGAGTTCCGGGACATCGGCTTTGGGGAGCAATCAGCCCCAGCATTTT.

V and J are TRBV19 and TRBJ2-7; D is possibly TRBD2 (6 bases). The germline CDR1 and CDR2 sequences are LNHDA and SQIVND (reference sequence). The CDR3 spans 15 residues. The V end lost 6 bases, the J end lost 2 bases, and 17 bases lay between the germline ends. The CDR3 nucleotides are TGTGCCAGTAGCTTAGGAGGAGGGCTGGCCTACGAGCAGTACTTC. This encodes CASSLGGGLAYEQYF.

V and J are TRBV5-4 and TRBJ1-2; TRBD1 matches 7 bases. This CDR3 spans 15 amino acids. Germline V gene data show CDR1 as SGHNT and CDR2 as YYREEE (reference sequence). The V gene end was trimmed by 3 bases and the J gene end by 3 bases; junction bases not matched to a gene: 8. CDR3 sequence (DNA): TGTGCCAGCAGCTCCCGGACAGGAGCCTACTATGGCTACACCTTC. Protein: CASSSRTGAYYGYTF.

V is TRBV21-1 and J is TRBJ1-1; the table assigns TRBD1, which was not confirmed against the DNA. TRBV21-1 is a pseudogene segment. The CDR3 has 15 residues. This CDR3 reads CASTARERGPTEAFF. The CDR3 DNA reads as TGTGCCAGCACCGCCCGGGAAAGGGGGCCTACTGAAGCTTTCTTT.

V and J are TRBV7-9 and TRBJ2-3; D ambiguous. The CDR3 length is 13 residues. The ends were cut back, 4 bases at V and 3 bases at J, with 8 bases in the middle. Germline V lookup: CDR1 SEHNR, CDR2 FQNEAQ (reference sequence). CDR3 coding DNA: TGTGCCAGCAGCTCAGACTTAACAGATACGCAGTATTTT. It translates to CASSSDLTDTQYF.

The chain links TRBV6-5 to TRBJ1-1; 12 bases match TRBD1. V lost 2 bases, J lost 6 bases, and 7 bases stayed unmatched. Germline CDR1 MNHEY, CDR2 SVGAGI. This CDR3 contains 16 residues. CDR3 nucleotide sequence: TGTGCCAGCAGTTACCGAGGGACAGGGGGCTGGGCTGAAGCTTTCTTT. This encodes CASSYRGTGGWAEAFF.

The chain uses TRBV7-9 and TRBJ2-7, with 7 bases identical to TRBD2. J lost 2 bases, V lost 8 bases, and 9 bases had no gene match. This CDR3 is 14 amino acids long. Germline CDR1 is SEHNR and CDR2 is FQNEAQ (reference sequence). In DNA form, the CDR3 reads TGTGCCAGCGCATTGGGGACTACGACCTACGAGCAGTACTTC. It translates to CASALGTTTYEQYF.

In its sample, this clone was seen a few times. CDR3 DNA sequence: TGTGCCAGCAGCCCTCCGACAGGGGGCTTCAATCAGCCCCAGCATTTT. Translating it yields CASSPPTGGFNQPQHF. The chain links TRBV7-2 to TRBJ1-5, with 10 bases that match TRBD1. Germline trimming cut 5 bases from V and 3 bases from J; bases unmatched to any gene: 7. CDR1 and CDR2 from the germline V gene are SGHTA and FQGNSA. This CDR3 is 16 amino acids long.

This chain connects TRBV11-3 to TRBJ1-1, with D unclear. The CDR3 runs 13 residues. Trimming removed 3 bases at V and 4 bases at J, with 9 bases between. The V gene's germline CDR1 is SGHNT and CDR2 YENEEA. The CDR3 nucleotides read TGTGCCAGCAGCTTGACACCAGTCACTGAAGCTTTCTTT. Translating gives CASSLTPVTEAFF. Based on the CDR3 plus reference TRBV11-3 and TRBJ1-1, the full variable domain is EAGVVQSPRYKIIEKKQPVAFWCNPISGHNTLYWYLQNLGQGPELLIRYENEEAVDDSQLPKDRFSAERLKGVDSTLKIQPAELGDSAVYLCASSLTPVTEAFFGQGTRLTVV.